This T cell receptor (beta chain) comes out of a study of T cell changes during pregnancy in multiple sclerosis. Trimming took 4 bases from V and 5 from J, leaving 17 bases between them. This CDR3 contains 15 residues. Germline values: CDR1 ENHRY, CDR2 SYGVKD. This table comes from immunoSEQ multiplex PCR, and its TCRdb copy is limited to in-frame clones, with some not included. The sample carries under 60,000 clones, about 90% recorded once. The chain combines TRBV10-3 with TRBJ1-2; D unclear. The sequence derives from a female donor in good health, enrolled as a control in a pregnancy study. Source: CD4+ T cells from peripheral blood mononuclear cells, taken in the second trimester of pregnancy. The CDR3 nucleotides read TGTGCCATCAGTGCCGGACTGCCAACCTCTTATGGCTACACCTTC. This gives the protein CAISAGLPTSYGYTF.